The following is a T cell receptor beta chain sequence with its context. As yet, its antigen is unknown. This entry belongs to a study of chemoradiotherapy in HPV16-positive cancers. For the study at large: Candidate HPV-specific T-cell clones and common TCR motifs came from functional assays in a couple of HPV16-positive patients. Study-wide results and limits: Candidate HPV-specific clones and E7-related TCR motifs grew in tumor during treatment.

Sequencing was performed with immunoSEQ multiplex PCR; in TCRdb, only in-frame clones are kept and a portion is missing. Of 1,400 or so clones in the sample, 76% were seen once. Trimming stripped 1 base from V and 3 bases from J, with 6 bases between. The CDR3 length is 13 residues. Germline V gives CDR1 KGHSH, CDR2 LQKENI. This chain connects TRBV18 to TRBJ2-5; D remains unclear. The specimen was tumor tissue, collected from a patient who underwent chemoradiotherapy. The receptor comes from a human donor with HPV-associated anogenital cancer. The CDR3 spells CASSPLQEETQYF. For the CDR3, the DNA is TGTGCCAGCTCACCACTTCAGGAAGAGACCCAGTACTTC.